This TCR beta chain was sequenced for a study of blood T cell repertoires in COVID-19. Profiling relied on immunoSEQ multiplex PCR, and the TCRdb table lists in-frame clones only, not all of them. The top ten hold approximately 6.2% of the sample, which has hundreds of thousands of clones, 84% seen once. Looked up from germline, CDR1 is SGDLS and CDR2 is YYNGEE. CDR3 length: 15 residues. Trimming took 4 bases from V and 0 from J, leaving 10 bases between them. The study assigned cohorts using participant-reported clinical history. Two negative PCRs, clearance, or symptom resolution characterized the recovered Cohort 3 donors.

The origin of this receptor is a woman in her thirties or forties who had recovered from COVID-19. Sequencing was performed on PBMCs or T cells enriched from blood (not recorded which). The chain is built from TRBV9 and TRBJ2-2, with D tentatively TRBD1 (6 bases). The CDR3 coding sequence is TGTGCCAGCAGCCTTGGACAGCCGAACACCGGGGAGCTGTTTTTT. Translating gives CASSLGQPNTGELFF.